A selection of T cell receptor beta chains follows, all from one sample in a study of cytomegalovirus exposure and HLA in healthy donors. Sequenced by immunoSEQ multiplex PCR; TCRdb stores in-frame clones only, minus some. The sample lists 100,000 or so clones, around 85% occurring once. The material sequenced was PBMCs. The receptors stem from a young man in good health and CMV-seropositive. The CDR3 runs from the conserved cysteine through the conserved F or W. A D gene is named only where the DNA matches it firmly. For some rows the clone size is stated as once, few or many, or as a class when expanded; others skip it.

abundance: once
v_gene: TRBV7-9
j_gene: TRBJ1-1
d_gene: .
CDR3nt: TGTGCCAGCAGCTTAAGCCCAATGGGAGGGGACACTGAAGCTTTCTTT
CDR3aa: CASSLSPMGGDTEAFF

abundance: few
v_gene: TRBV4-1
j_gene: TRBJ1-2
d_gene: .
CDR3nt: TGCGCCAGCAGCCAACCGGGGGTTAACTATGGCTACACCTTC
CDR3aa: CASSQPGVNYGYTF

abundance: .
v_gene: TRBV4-1
j_gene: TRBJ1-1
d_gene: TRBD1
CDR3nt: TGCGCCAGCAGCCCGGGACAGCGGAACACTGAAGCTTTCTTT
CDR3aa: CASSPGQRNTEAFF

abundance: .
v_gene: TRBV5-6
j_gene: TRBJ2-7
d_gene: .
CDR3nt: TGTGCCAGCAGCCCAGGACGGACAGCCTACGAGCAGTACTTC
CDR3aa: CASSPGRTAYEQYF

abundance: .
v_gene: TRBV6-4
j_gene: TRBJ1-1
d_gene: .
CDR3nt: TGTGCCAGCAGGGGGGGGAACACTGAAGCTTTCTTT
CDR3aa: CASRGGNTEAFF

abundance: .
v_gene: TRBV5-1
j_gene: TRBJ2-7
d_gene: TRBD2
CDR3nt: TGCGCCAGCAGCTTTAGCGGGGGGGCCGCCTACGAGCAGTACTTC
CDR3aa: CASSFSGGAAYEQYF

abundance: .
v_gene: TRBV18
j_gene: TRBJ1-2
d_gene: TRBD1
CDR3nt: TGTGCCAGCTCACCCGATACCGGGACAGGGGTCGGCTACACCTTC
CDR3aa: CASSPDTGTGVGYTF

abundance: .
v_gene: TRBV4-1
j_gene: TRBJ1-1
d_gene: .
CDR3nt: TGCGCCAGCAGCCAACCCGCAGGCGTGAACACTGAAGCTTTCTTT
CDR3aa: CASSQPAGVNTEAFF

abundance: .
v_gene: TRBV6-1
j_gene: TRBJ1-1
d_gene: .
CDR3nt: TGTGCCAGCAGTGACAAATTGGGGCGAACTGAAGCTTTCTTT
CDR3aa: CASSDKLGRTEAFF

abundance: once
v_gene: TRBV28
j_gene: TRBJ1-1
d_gene: .
CDR3nt: TGTGCCTCATGGGCGGGGGTGAACACTGAAGCTTTCTTT
CDR3aa: CASWAGVNTEAFF

abundance: .
v_gene: TRBV5-1
j_gene: TRBJ1-1
d_gene: .
CDR3nt: TGCGCCAGCAGCTTGGTTTCAGGGGAGTTAACTGAAGCTTTCTTT
CDR3aa: CASSLVSGELTEAFF

abundance: .
v_gene: TRBV4-1
j_gene: TRBJ1-1
d_gene: .
CDR3nt: TGCGCCAGCAGCCAAGCCGCGTGGGAGGGGAACACTGAAGCTTTCTTT
CDR3aa: CASSQAAWEGNTEAFF

abundance: .
v_gene: TRBV7-9
j_gene: TRBJ2-1
d_gene: .
CDR3nt: TGTGCCAGCATCACTGGAGGCAATGAACAGTTCTTC
CDR3aa: CASITGGNEQFF

abundance: .
v_gene: TRBV7-6
j_gene: TRBJ2-5
d_gene: TRBD2
CDR3nt: TGTGCCAGCAGCCGTCGACCGGGAGGGCCGGAGACCCAGTACTTC
CDR3aa: CASSRRPGGPETQYF

abundance: .
v_gene: TRBV18
j_gene: TRBJ2-1
d_gene: TRBD2
CDR3nt: TGTGCCAGCTCACCTCCCCTAGCGGGGGGGTACAATGAGCAGTTCTTC
CDR3aa: CASSPPLAGGYNEQFF

abundance: .
v_gene: TRBV25-1
j_gene: TRBJ2-1
d_gene: TRBD2
CDR3nt: TGTGCCAGCAGATCTAGCGGGGGGGCGGGTATATCCTACAATGAGCAGTTCTTC
CDR3aa: CASRSSGGAGISYNEQFF

abundance: .
v_gene: TRBV5-1
j_gene: TRBJ2-5
d_gene: TRBD2
CDR3nt: TGCGCCAGCAGCCTGAGCGGGAACCAAGAGACCCAGTACTTC
CDR3aa: CASSLSGNQETQYF

abundance: .
v_gene: TRBV7-2
j_gene: TRBJ1-1
d_gene: .
CDR3nt: TGTGCCAGCAGCTCCATCACCGGGACTGACATGAACACTGAAGCTTTCTTT
CDR3aa: CASSSITGTDMNTEAFF

abundance: .
v_gene: TRBV5-4
j_gene: TRBJ2-6
d_gene: TRBD1
CDR3nt: TGTGCCAGCAGCCAGGGACAGGGGGCCGGGGCCAACGTCCTGACTTTC
CDR3aa: CASSQGQGAGANVLTF

abundance: .
v_gene: TRBV6-5
j_gene: TRBJ1-1
d_gene: TRBD1
CDR3nt: TGTGCCAGCAGTTCCGGACAGGGGGCTTTCTTT
CDR3aa: CASSSGQGAFF

abundance: .
v_gene: TRBV7-9
j_gene: TRBJ1-3
d_gene: .
CDR3nt: TGTGCCAGCAGCTTAGAAGCAGGGGTGAGCTCTGGAAACACCATATATTTT
CDR3aa: CASSLEAGVSSGNTIYF

abundance: .
v_gene: TRBV10-3
j_gene: TRBJ2-5
d_gene: TRBD2
CDR3nt: TGTGCCATCAGTGGAACTAGCGCGGAGACCCAGTACTTC
CDR3aa: CAISGTSAETQYF

abundance: .
v_gene: TRBV28
j_gene: TRBJ2-3
d_gene: TRBD2
CDR3nt: TGTGCCAGCAACCCCCAGGGACTAGCGGGGGGTCATGACACAGATACGCAGTATTTT
CDR3aa: CASNPQGLAGGHDTDTQYF

abundance: .
v_gene: TRBV7-2
j_gene: TRBJ2-1
d_gene: TRBD2
CDR3nt: TGTGCCAGCAGCTCTACCTCGGGACTAGCCGGAGGTGAGCAGTTCTTC
CDR3aa: CASSSTSGLAGGEQFF

abundance: few
v_gene: TRBV18
j_gene: TRBJ2-5
d_gene: TRBD2
CDR3nt: TGTGCCAGCTCTCAGGGACTAGCTGGCGAGACCCAGTACTTC
CDR3aa: CASSQGLAGETQYF

abundance: .
v_gene: TRBV7-2
j_gene: TRBJ2-1
d_gene: TRBD2
CDR3nt: TGTGCCAGCAGCCGAGGGACTAGCGGGGAGAGTGAGCAGTTCTTC
CDR3aa: CASSRGTSGESEQFF

abundance: .
v_gene: TRBV15
j_gene: TRBJ2-1
d_gene: TRBD2
CDR3nt: TGTGCCACCAGCAGAGACCCAGCGGGGGAGTACAATGAGCAGTTCTTC
CDR3aa: CATSRDPAGEYNEQFF

abundance: .
v_gene: TRBV7-2
j_gene: TRBJ2-2
d_gene: .
CDR3nt: TGTGCCAGCAGCTTACTAGCAGTTGGCACCGGGGAGCTGTTTTTT
CDR3aa: CASSLLAVGTGELFF

abundance: .
v_gene: TRBV25-1
j_gene: TRBJ2-5
d_gene: .
CDR3nt: TGTGCCAGCAGTGATACGGTTGGGGCAGAGACCCAGTACTTC
CDR3aa: CASSDTVGAETQYF

abundance: .
v_gene: TRBV14
j_gene: TRBJ2-4
d_gene: TRBD1
CDR3nt: TGTGCCAGCAGCCTACGGACAGGCAACAACATTCAGTACTTC
CDR3aa: CASSLRTGNNIQYF

abundance: once
v_gene: TRBV4-1
j_gene: TRBJ1-1
d_gene: TRBD1
CDR3nt: TGCGCCAGCAGCCAGGACAGGGGCTGGGAAGCTTTCTTT
CDR3aa: CASSQDRGWEAFF

abundance: .
v_gene: TRBV28
j_gene: TRBJ1-2
d_gene: .
CDR3nt: TGTGCCAGCAGTGCCTACAGGGAGGGCTACACCTTC
CDR3aa: CASSAYREGYTF

abundance: .
v_gene: TRBV19
j_gene: TRBJ2-1
d_gene: TRBD1
CDR3nt: TGTGCCAGTAGTATGGGACAGGGGAGGTACAATGAGCAGTTCTTC
CDR3aa: CASSMGQGRYNEQFF

abundance: .
v_gene: TRBV7-9
j_gene: TRBJ1-5
d_gene: .
CDR3nt: TGTGCCAGCAGCTCGCTGGGGGGGTATCAGCCCCAGCATTTT
CDR3aa: CASSSLGGYQPQHF

abundance: .
v_gene: TRBV7-2
j_gene: TRBJ2-7
d_gene: .
CDR3nt: TGTGCCAGCAGTTCCGGGACAAGGGTAGGCGAGCAGTACTTC
CDR3aa: CASSSGTRVGEQYF

abundance: .
v_gene: TRBV6-1
j_gene: TRBJ1-4
d_gene: TRBD1
CDR3nt: TGTGCCAGCAGTGCTTATCCCGGGACAGGCTATGAAAAACTGTTTTTT
CDR3aa: CASSAYPGTGYEKLFF

abundance: .
v_gene: TRBV14
j_gene: TRBJ2-5
d_gene: .
CDR3nt: TGTGCCAGCAGCCAAGCAAGGGGGAAGTACCAAGAGACCCAGTACTTC
CDR3aa: CASSQARGKYQETQYF

abundance: once
v_gene: TRBV25-1
j_gene: TRBJ1-2
d_gene: .
CDR3nt: TGTGCCAGCAGTGAATACGCTGGGGCTGGCTACACCTTC
CDR3aa: CASSEYAGAGYTF

abundance: .
v_gene: TRBV6-6
j_gene: TRBJ1-2
d_gene: .
CDR3nt: TGTGCCAGCAGTTCCCCGGGACAAAATCACACCTTC
CDR3aa: CASSSPGQNHTF

abundance: .
v_gene: TRBV5-1
j_gene: TRBJ1-4
d_gene: .
CDR3nt: TGCGCCAGCAGCTTGGATTTCGGGGAAAAACTGTTTTTT
CDR3aa: CASSLDFGEKLFF

abundance: .
v_gene: TRBV6-4
j_gene: TRBJ2-5
d_gene: TRBD1
CDR3nt: TGTGCCAGCAGTTTCCCACTGGGGACAGGGGGTGAGGAGACCCAGTACTTC
CDR3aa: CASSFPLGTGGEETQYF

abundance: .
v_gene: TRBV5-4
j_gene: TRBJ1-1
d_gene: .
CDR3nt: TGTGCCAGCAGTTATAACAACAGGGAGGGGACTGAAGCTTTCTTT
CDR3aa: CASSYNNREGTEAFF

abundance: .
v_gene: TRBV7-9
j_gene: TRBJ2-1
d_gene: TRBD2
CDR3nt: TGTGCCAGCAGCTTAGCAAGCGGGGGGGCCAATGAGCAGTTCTTC
CDR3aa: CASSLASGGANEQFF

abundance: .
v_gene: TRBV7-7
j_gene: TRBJ2-2
d_gene: .
CDR3nt: TGTGCTAGCAGACGTGACAGTTTCGGGGAGCTGTTTTTT
CDR3aa: CASRRDSFGELFF

abundance: few
v_gene: TRBV29-1
j_gene: TRBJ2-3
d_gene: .
CDR3nt: TGCAGCGTTGCCCGACAGGCAAGCACAGATACGCAGTATTTT
CDR3aa: CSVARQASTDTQYF

abundance: .
v_gene: TRBV6-5
j_gene: TRBJ1-2
d_gene: TRBD1
CDR3nt: TGTGCCACACAGGGGGTTCACTATGGCTACACCTTC
CDR3aa: CATQGVHYGYTF

abundance: once
v_gene: TRBV5-8
j_gene: TRBJ2-5
d_gene: .
CDR3nt: TGTGCCAGCAGCTTGTTTCTGGGCGTGGGAGAGACCCAGTACTTC
CDR3aa: CASSLFLGVGETQYF

abundance: .
v_gene: TRBV6-1
j_gene: TRBJ1-1
d_gene: .
CDR3nt: TGTGCCAGCAGTGGGGGGGGGTGGAACACTGAAGCTTTCTTT
CDR3aa: CASSGGGWNTEAFF

abundance: .
v_gene: TRBV25-1
j_gene: TRBJ2-2
d_gene: .
CDR3nt: TGTGCCAGCAGTGACGGGGGAAGATCGGGCACCGGGGAGCTGTTTTTT
CDR3aa: CASSDGGRSGTGELFF

abundance: .
v_gene: TRBV18
j_gene: TRBJ2-2
d_gene: .
CDR3nt: TGTGCCAGCTCACCGTCGGCAGGGCGATTCACCGGGGAGCTGTTTTTT
CDR3aa: CASSPSAGRFTGELFF